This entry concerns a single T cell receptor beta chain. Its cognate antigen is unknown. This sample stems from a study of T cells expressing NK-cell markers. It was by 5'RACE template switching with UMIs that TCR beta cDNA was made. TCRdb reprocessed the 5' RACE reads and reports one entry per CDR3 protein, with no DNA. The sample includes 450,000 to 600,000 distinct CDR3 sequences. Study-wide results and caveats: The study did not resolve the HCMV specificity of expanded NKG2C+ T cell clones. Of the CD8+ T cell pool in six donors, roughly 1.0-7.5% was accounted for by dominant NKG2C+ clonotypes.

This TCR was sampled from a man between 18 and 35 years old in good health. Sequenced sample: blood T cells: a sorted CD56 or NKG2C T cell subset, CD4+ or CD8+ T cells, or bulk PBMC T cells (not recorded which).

This CDR3 reads CATSRAWVGQPQHF. The chain carries TRBV15 and TRBJ1-5. Germline values: CDR1 LNHNV, CDR2 YYDKDF (reference sequence). The length of the CDR3 is 14 residues.